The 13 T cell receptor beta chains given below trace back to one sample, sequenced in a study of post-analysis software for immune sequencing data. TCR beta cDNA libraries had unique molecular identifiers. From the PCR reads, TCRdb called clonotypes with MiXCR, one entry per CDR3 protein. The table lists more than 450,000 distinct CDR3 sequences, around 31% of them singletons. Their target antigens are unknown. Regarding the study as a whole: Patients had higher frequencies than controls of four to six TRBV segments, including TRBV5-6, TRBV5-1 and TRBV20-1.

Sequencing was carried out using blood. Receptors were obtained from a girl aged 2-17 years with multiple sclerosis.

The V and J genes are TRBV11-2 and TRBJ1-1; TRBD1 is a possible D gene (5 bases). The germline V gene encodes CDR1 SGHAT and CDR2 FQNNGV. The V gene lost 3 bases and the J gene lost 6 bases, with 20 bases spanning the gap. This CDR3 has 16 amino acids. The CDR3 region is CASSFRAPTITSEAFF. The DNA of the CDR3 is TGTGCCAGCAGCTTCAGGGCCCCCACAATTACCTCTGAAGCTTTCTTT.

Here the CDR3 DNA reads TGTGCCAGCGGGCCTAGCGGCGTCAATGAGCAGTTCTTC. Residues: CASGPSGVNEQFF. The chain employs TRBV7-2 and TRBJ2-1, with TRBD2 matching 7 bases. The germline CDR1 and CDR2 sequences are SGHTA and FQGNSA. The CDR3 totals 13 residues. The V gene end was trimmed by 8 bases and the J gene end by 6 bases; junction bases not matched to a gene: 7.

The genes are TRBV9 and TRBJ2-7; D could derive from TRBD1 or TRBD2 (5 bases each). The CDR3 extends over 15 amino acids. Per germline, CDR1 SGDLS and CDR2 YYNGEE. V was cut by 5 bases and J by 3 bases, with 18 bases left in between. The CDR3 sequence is CASRAGDLPGYEQYF. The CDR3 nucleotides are TGTGCCAGCAGGGCCGGGGACCTTCCCGGCTACGAGCAGTACTTC.

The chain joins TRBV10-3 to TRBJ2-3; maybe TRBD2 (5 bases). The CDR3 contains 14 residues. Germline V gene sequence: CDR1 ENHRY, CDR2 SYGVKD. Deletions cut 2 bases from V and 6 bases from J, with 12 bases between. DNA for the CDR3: TGTGCCATCAGTGAGATTTTGCCGGGGGATACGCAGTATTTT. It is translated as CAISEILPGDTQYF.

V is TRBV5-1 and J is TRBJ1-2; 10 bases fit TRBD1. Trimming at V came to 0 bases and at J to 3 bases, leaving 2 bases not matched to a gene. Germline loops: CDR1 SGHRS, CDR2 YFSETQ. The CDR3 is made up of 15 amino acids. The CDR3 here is CASSLAGTGDYGYTF. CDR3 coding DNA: TGCGCCAGCAGCTTGGCCGGGACAGGGGACTATGGCTACACCTTC.

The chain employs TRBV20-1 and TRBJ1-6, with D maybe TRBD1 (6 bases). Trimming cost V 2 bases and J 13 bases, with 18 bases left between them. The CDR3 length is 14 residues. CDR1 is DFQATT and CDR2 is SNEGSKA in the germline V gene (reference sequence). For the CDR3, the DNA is TGCAGTGCTAGACGGGGCAGGGGTCGATGGCCCCTCCACTTT. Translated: CSARRGRGRWPLHF.

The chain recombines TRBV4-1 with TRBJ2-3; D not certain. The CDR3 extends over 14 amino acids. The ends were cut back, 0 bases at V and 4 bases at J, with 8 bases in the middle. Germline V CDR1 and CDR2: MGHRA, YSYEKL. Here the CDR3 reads CASSQEGWADTQYF. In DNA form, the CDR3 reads TGCGCCAGCAGCCAAGAGGGGTGGGCAGATACGCAGTATTTT.

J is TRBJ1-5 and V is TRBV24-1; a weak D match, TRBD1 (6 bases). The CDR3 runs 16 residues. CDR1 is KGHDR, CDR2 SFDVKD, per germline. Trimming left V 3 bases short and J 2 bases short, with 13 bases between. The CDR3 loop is CATSDTQGLGNQPQHF. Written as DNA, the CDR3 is TGTGCCACCAGTGATACCCAGGGGCTCGGCAATCAGCCCCAGCATTTT.

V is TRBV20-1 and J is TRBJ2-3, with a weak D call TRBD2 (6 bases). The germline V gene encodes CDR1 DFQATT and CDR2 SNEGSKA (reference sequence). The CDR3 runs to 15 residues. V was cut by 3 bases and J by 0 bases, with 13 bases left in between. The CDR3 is CSARTLTRSTDTQYF. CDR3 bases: TGCAGTGCTAGGACCCTGACTAGGAGCACAGATACGCAGTATTTT.

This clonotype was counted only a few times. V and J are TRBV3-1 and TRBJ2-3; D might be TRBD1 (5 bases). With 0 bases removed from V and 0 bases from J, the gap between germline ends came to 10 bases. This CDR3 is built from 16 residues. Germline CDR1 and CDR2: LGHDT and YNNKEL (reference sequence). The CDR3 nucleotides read TGTGCCAGCAGCCAAGATTGGGGCGGCAGCACAGATACGCAGTATTTT. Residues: CASSQDWGGSTDTQYF.

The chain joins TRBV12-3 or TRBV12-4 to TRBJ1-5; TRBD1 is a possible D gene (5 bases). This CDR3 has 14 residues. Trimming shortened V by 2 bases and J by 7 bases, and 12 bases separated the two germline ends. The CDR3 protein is CASSLRTMGQPQHF. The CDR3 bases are TGTGCCAGCAGTTTAAGGACAATGGGGCAGCCCCAGCATTTT.

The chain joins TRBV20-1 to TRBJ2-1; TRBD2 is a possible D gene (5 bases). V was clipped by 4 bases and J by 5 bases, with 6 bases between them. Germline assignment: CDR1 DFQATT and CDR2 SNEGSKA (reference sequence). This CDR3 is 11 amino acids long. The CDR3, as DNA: TGCAGTGCTAACGGGGACAATGAGCAGTTCTTC. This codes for CSANGDNEQFF.

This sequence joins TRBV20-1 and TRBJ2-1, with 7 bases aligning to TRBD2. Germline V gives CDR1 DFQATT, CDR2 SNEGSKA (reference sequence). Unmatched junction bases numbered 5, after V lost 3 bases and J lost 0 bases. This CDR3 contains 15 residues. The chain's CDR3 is CSASLAGDSYNEQFF. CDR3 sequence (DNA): TGCAGTGCTAGTTTGGCGGGGGACTCCTACAATGAGCAGTTCTTC.